These 27 T cell receptor beta chains share one sample of origin, sequenced in a study of T-cell memory formation after mild COVID-19 (dated by TCRdb to about 2021). Libraries were built with 5' RACE. Sequencing was carried out with an Illumina NovaSeq 6000. TCRdb reprocessed the public reads (quality trimming at Q25 with fastp, clone calling with MiXCR) and kept in-frame beta chains. One record per CDR3 amino acid sequence lists the most common genes and DNA. The sample table lists about 350,000 distinct CDR3 sequences, under 30% of them with a count of one. Roughly 14% of the sample is taken by the ten largest. Material for sequencing was PBMCs or a T cell subset sorted from them (not recorded which). The receptors here all came from an adult woman who had mild COVID-19 (a few samples of this study predate the infection). The sample titles of this study are shuffled in the database, so cell type and time point are left out; the donor was told from shared clones.

This clonotype showed up just a few times. The chain links TRBV20-1 to TRBJ2-7, with 12 nucleotides matching TRBD1. CDR1 and CDR2 from the germline V gene are DFQATT and SNEGSKA (reference sequence). There are 13 residues in the CDR3. Trimming took 3 bases from V and 7 from J; bases not matched to a gene: 4. CDR3 region: CSASGTGGWEQYF. The CDR3 DNA follows: TGCAGTGCTAGCGGGACAGGGGGCTGGGAGCAGTACTTC.

There are a few counts of this clonotype. V gene TRBV12-3 or TRBV12-4 combines with J gene TRBJ1-2; D gene unclear. This CDR3 is 13 amino acids long. Trimming shortened V by 1 base and J by 8 bases, and 11 bases separated the two germline ends. The CDR3: CASSLGPPVGYTF. Written as DNA, the CDR3 is TGTGCCAGCAGTTTAGGCCCCCCGGTGGGCTACACCTTC.

This clonotype was counted ten times or more. J is TRBJ1-6 and V is TRBV5-5; D is uncertain. Germline-derived CDR1 and CDR2 are SGHKS and YYEKEE (reference sequence). The V gene lost 4 bases and the J gene lost 7 bases, with 21 bases spanning the gap. The CDR3 is made up of 17 amino acids. The CDR3 loop is CASSPLTLTDGNSPLHF. The CDR3 nucleotides are TGTGCCAGCAGCCCGCTTACGCTGACGGATGGGAATTCACCCCTCCACTTT.

This clonotype showed up just a few times. V and J are TRBV5-5 and TRBJ2-5; no definite D call. Between the trimmed V and J ends, which lost 0 bases and 7 bases, there was a span of 16 bases. The length of the CDR3 is 15 residues. CDR1 is SGHKS, CDR2 YYEKEE, per germline (reference sequence). CDR3 nucleotides: TGTGCCAGCAGCTTGGGGGATCGACCTTTCGGGACCCAGTACTTC. Its protein product is CASSLGDRPFGTQYF.

The chain employs TRBV19 and TRBJ1-5; 7 bases are shared with TRBD1. J was trimmed by 6 bases and V by 5 bases; bases with no gene match: 10. Germline V gives CDR1 LNHDA, CDR2 SQIVND (reference sequence). The CDR3 contains 15 residues. CDR3 protein: CASSPRQGVGQPQHF. In DNA form, the CDR3 reads TGTGCCAGTAGTCCGCGACAGGGTGTCGGTCAGCCCCAGCATTTT.

The chain carries TRBV20-1 and TRBJ2-2; D not resolved. Looked up from germline, CDR1 is DFQATT and CDR2 is SNEGSKA (reference sequence). This CDR3 has 13 residues. The V end lost 3 bases, the J end lost 2 bases, and 7 bases lay between the germline ends. CDR3 amino acids: CSASWGNTGELFF. The CDR3 DNA sequence: TGCAGTGCTAGTTGGGGTAACACCGGGGAGCTGTTTTTT.

The chain recombines TRBV20-1 with TRBJ2-7; D possibly corresponds to TRBD2 (5 bases). This CDR3 is built from 14 residues. Germline V CDR1 and CDR2: DFQATT, SNEGSKA (reference sequence). The ends were cut back, 0 bases at V and 5 bases at J, with 14 bases in the middle. CDR3 nucleotides: TGCAGTGCTAGAGATCAGGCTAGCAGCCACGAGCAGTACTTC. Protein: CSARDQASSHEQYF.

The genes are TRBV5-1 and TRBJ2-1; 10 bases map to TRBD2. CDR3 size: 18 residues. V was clipped by 0 bases and J by 6 bases; unmatched bases: 12. Germline V CDR1 and CDR2: SGHRS, YFSETQ. This chain's CDR3 is CASSLALSGGAYGNEQFF. CDR3 DNA: TGCGCCAGCAGCTTGGCCCTGAGCGGGGGGGCATATGGCAATGAGCAGTTCTTC. The whole variable domain, filled in from reference TRBV5-1 and TRBJ2-1, reads KAGVTQTPRYLIKTRGQQVTLSCSPISGHRSVSWYQQTPGQGLQFLFEYFSETQRNKGNFPGRFSGRQFSNSRSEMNVSTLELGDSALYLCASSLALSGGAYGNEQFFGPGTRLTVL.

The chain is built from TRBV7-9 and TRBJ2-7, with 8 nucleotides matching TRBD1. The germline V gene has CDR1 SEHNR and CDR2 FQNEAQ (reference sequence). J was trimmed by 5 bases and V by 4 bases; bases with no gene match: 7. The CDR3 sequence is 14 residues long. The CDR3 spells CASSSQGAHNEQYF. The CDR3 DNA is TGTGCCAGCAGCTCCCAGGGGGCGCACAACGAGCAGTACTTC.

The chain joins TRBV20-1 to TRBJ2-1; the match to TRBD2 covers 11 bases. CDR1 and CDR2 (germline): DFQATT, SNEGSKA (reference sequence). V was clipped by 6 bases and J by 5 bases; unmatched bases: 12. The CDR3 runs 16 residues. CDR3 sequence reads: CSAPKTGTSGNNEQFF. CDR3 nucleotide sequence: TGCAGTGCCCCGAAAACCGGGACTAGCGGCAACAATGAGCAGTTCTTC.

The V and J genes are TRBV3-1 and TRBJ1-2, with D uncertain. The CDR3 is 14 residues long. In germline, CDR1 is LGHDT, CDR2 YNNKEL (reference sequence). Trimming shortened V by 0 bases and J by 4 bases, and 9 bases separated the two germline ends. CDR3 in amino acids: CASSQDSFTYGYTF. The CDR3 nucleotides read TGTGCCAGCAGCCAAGACAGCTTTACCTATGGCTACACCTTC.

V usage is TRBV24-1 and J usage is TRBJ2-7; 12 nucleotides agree with TRBD2. V lost 3 bases, J lost 1 base, and 3 bases stayed unmatched. CDR3 length: 16 residues. CDR1 KGHDR and CDR2 SFDVKD come from the germline V gene. CDR3 in amino acids: CATSDPTSGSSYEQYF. CDR3 nucleotides: TGTGCCACCAGTGATCCGACTAGCGGGAGTTCCTACGAGCAGTACTTC.

This chain connects TRBV18 to TRBJ1-1; TRBD1 agrees at 7 bases. The length of the CDR3 is 14 residues. Germline V CDR1 and CDR2: KGHSH, LQKENI. With V trimmed by 3 bases and J by 4 bases, 5 bases remained unmatched. CDR3 in amino acids: CASSPSGGRTEAFF. DNA of the CDR3: TGTGCCAGCTCACCGTCAGGGGGTCGCACTGAAGCTTTCTTT. Combining the CDR3 with reference TRBV18 and TRBJ1-1 gives the whole variable domain NAGVMQNPRHLVRRRGQEARLRCSPMKGHSHVYWYRQLPEEGLKFMVYLQKENIIDESGMPKERFSAEFPKEGPSILRIQQVVRGDSAAYFCASSPSGGRTEAFFGQGTRLTVV.

This rearrangement joins TRBV3-1 to TRBJ2-7; possibly TRBD1 for D (5 bases). The ends were cut back, 0 bases at V and 2 bases at J, with 8 bases in the middle. This CDR3 region has 14 residues. The germline gives CDR1 LGHDT, CDR2 YNNKEL (reference sequence). CDR3 nucleotides: TGTGCCAGCAGCCAAGATCTGGGGCCCTACGAGCAGTACTTC. This translates into CASSQDLGPYEQYF.

V usage is TRBV5-6 and J usage is TRBJ2-6; D is unresolved. V was clipped by 2 bases and J by 4 bases, with 10 bases between them. The CDR3 has 15 residues. Germline assignment: CDR1 SGHDT and CDR2 YYEEEE. Here the CDR3 DNA reads TGTGCCAGCAGCTTTTCGGGCGCCGGGGCCAACGTCCTGACTTTC. Its translation: CASSFSGAGANVLTF.

V and J are TRBV7-2 and TRBJ1-6; no definite D call. Deletions cut 0 bases from V and 7 bases from J, with 10 bases between. The CDR3 length is 15 residues. CDR1 and CDR2 from the germline V gene are SGHTA and FQGNSA. The CDR3 spells CASSLAGVRNSPLHF. The CDR3 DNA reads TGTGCCAGCAGCTTAGCCGGGGTCCGGAATTCACCCCTCCACTTT.

This chain connects TRBV5-6 to TRBJ2-5, with a weak D call TRBD2 (6 bases). The CDR3 totals 16 residues. V was pared by 0 bases and J by 9 bases, with 21 bases between. In germline, CDR1 is SGHDT, CDR2 YYEEEE. The CDR3 here is CASSLVYGRRYGSQYF. CDR3 bases: TGTGCCAGCAGCTTGGTGTACGGGAGAAGGTATGGGTCCCAGTACTTC.

The chain couples TRBV12-3 or TRBV12-4 to TRBJ2-7; no clear D gene. V was clipped by 2 bases and J by 4 bases, with 12 bases between them. The CDR3 has 14 residues. The CDR3 here is CASSLSRRMYEQYF. The DNA of the CDR3 is TGTGCCAGCAGTTTATCCAGGCGTATGTACGAGCAGTACTTC.

This clonotype has more than one count but fewer than ten. The chain combines TRBV6-5 with TRBJ1-4, with TRBD1 identical over 7 bases. J was trimmed by 7 bases and V by 6 bases; bases with no gene match: 2. CDR3 length: 12 amino acids. Germline loops: CDR1 MNHEY, CDR2 SVGAGI. The CDR3 bases are TGTGCCAGCAGCACAGGGGCTGAAAAACTGTTTTTT. Encoded protein: CASSTGAEKLFF.

This clonotype was counted only a few times. This chain uses TRBV5-1 with TRBJ2-2; 7 bases agree with TRBD1. Germline loops: CDR1 SGHRS, CDR2 YFSETQ. J lost 5 bases, V lost 6 bases, and 4 bases had no gene match. The CDR3 is made up of 13 amino acids. The CDR3 coding sequence is TGCGCCAGCATGGCAGGGGGTACCGGGGAGCTGTTTTTT. This sequence encodes CASMAGGTGELFF.

This clonotype was seen a few times. V usage is TRBV7-2 and J usage is TRBJ2-5; 13 positions match TRBD2. The germline V gene encodes CDR1 SGHTA and CDR2 FQGNSA. The CDR3 sequence is 14 residues long. Trimming at V came to 3 bases and at J to 5 bases, leaving 0 bases not matched to a gene. The chain's CDR3 is CASSLTSGGETQYF. CDR3 nucleotides: TGTGCCAGCAGCTTGACTAGCGGGGGGGAGACCCAGTACTTC.

CDR3 in amino acids: CASSAAGHLTFPNTGELFF. CDR3 nucleotide sequence: TGTGCCAGCAGCGCCGCGGGACACCTCACTTTCCCTAACACCGGGGAGCTGTTTTTT. The chain recombines TRBV9 with TRBJ2-2; possibly TRBD1 or TRBD2 for D (6 bases each). The CDR3 totals 19 residues. V was shortened by 3 bases and J by 2 bases, with 23 bases between the two germline ends. CDR1 is SGDLS and CDR2 is YYNGEE in the germline V gene.

This sequence joins TRBV7-9 and TRBJ2-7; perhaps TRBD1 as D (5 bases). Per the germline V gene, CDR1 is SEHNR and CDR2 is FQNEAQ (reference sequence). With 4 bases removed from V and 3 bases from J, the gap between germline ends came to 19 bases. The CDR3 sequence is 16 residues long. The CDR3 nucleotides are TGTGCCAGCAGCTCAAATACGGACCTAGGGGTCTACGAGCAGTACTTC. As protein: CASSSNTDLGVYEQYF. Variable domain in full (rest from reference TRBV7-9 and TRBJ2-7): DTGVSQNPRHKITKRGQNVTFRCDPISEHNRLYWYRQTLGQGPEFLTYFQNEAQLEKSRLLSDRFSAERPKGSFSTLEIQRTEQGDSAMYLCASSSNTDLGVYEQYFGPGTRLTVT.

The V gene is TRBV5-1, the J gene TRBJ2-1; D is ambiguous. Trimming removed 6 bases from V and 2 bases from J, with 12 bases in between. This CDR3 has 14 amino acids. Looked up from germline, CDR1 is SGHRS and CDR2 is YFSETQ. The CDR3 sequence: CASTMVPPYNEQFF. The CDR3, as DNA: TGCGCCAGCACGATGGTCCCCCCCTACAATGAGCAGTTCTTC.

In its sample, this clonotype was seen a few times. The chain links TRBV13 to TRBJ1-2; no clear D. Deletions cut 6 bases from V and 2 bases from J, with 13 bases between. Germline CDR1 PRHDT, CDR2 FYEKMQ (reference sequence). The CDR3 runs 14 residues. As DNA, the CDR3 is TGTGCCAGCAGTGTGGTAGGCGGGAACTATGGCTACACCTTC. This encodes CASSVVGGNYGYTF.

This clonotype was found a few times. The chain uses TRBV7-2 and TRBJ2-3; D is possibly TRBD1 (5 bases). This CDR3 is built from 14 residues. Trimming took off 1 base at V and 2 bases at J, with 7 bases between the two ends. Germline CDR1 and CDR2: SGHTA and FQGNSA. The CDR3 DNA reads TGTGCCAGCAGCTTAGGCAGGGCCACAGATACGCAGTATTTT. This codes for CASSLGRATDTQYF.

This clonotype came up a few times. This chain uses TRBV6-5 with TRBJ2-7; 7 bases align to TRBD1. The CDR3 loop spans 13 amino acids. The junction had 8 bases not matched to a gene; V was cut back by 8 bases and J by 4 bases. The germline CDR1 and CDR2 sequences are MNHEY and SVGAGI. CDR3 coding DNA: TGTGCCAGCCGCCGGGGACAGATGTACGAGCAGTACTTC. Protein product: CASRRGQMYEQYF.